One sample yielded the 22 T cell receptor beta chains listed below, sequenced in a study of T cells in Graves' hyperthyroidism and ophthalmopathy. Template material for amplifying TCR beta CDR3 regions consisted of RNA transcripts. Initially, a first-round RT-PCR of the TCR CDR3 employed the HTBI primer set. In TCRdb, the multiplex PCR reads were re-called with MiXCR into one record per CDR3 protein. The sample lists 20,000 to 30,000 distinct CDR3 sequences, around 40% occurring once. The source material was blood. The receptors here all came from a woman in her thirties with Graves' hyperthyroidism.

This clonotype ranks as medium-sized. The chain has TRBV2 and TRBJ2-7, with 7 bases aligning to TRBD1. This CDR3 contains 13 residues. The V segment lost 7 bases and the J segment 3 bases; nucleotides outside the gene matches: 6. Germline V gene sequence: CDR1 SNHLY, CDR2 FYNNEI. The DNA for the CDR3 is TGTGCCAGCAACAGGGGTACGGACTACGAGCAGTACTTC. Protein sequence: CASNRGTDYEQYF. The full variable domain, with the rest looked up from reference TRBV2 and TRBJ2-7, is EPEVTQTPSHQVTQMGQEVILRCVPISNHLYFYWYRQILGQKVEFLVSFYNNEISEKSEIFDDQFSVERPDGSNFTLKIRSTKLEDSAMYFCASNRGTDYEQYFGPGTRLTVT.

The chain employs TRBV10-1 and TRBJ1-2; D possibly corresponds to TRBD1 (5 bases). The CDR3 covers 13 residues. Trimming shortened V by 5 bases and J by 3 bases, and 10 bases separated the two germline ends. CDR1 and CDR2 from the germline V gene are WNHNN and SYGVQD (reference sequence). In DNA, the CDR3 is TGCGCCAGCAGTCCAGGGAAGGACTATGGCTACACCTTC. Translated: CASSPGKDYGYTF.

Regarding this clonotype: One end of the junction does not line up with germline, which may come from a read error. The rearrangement uses TRBV20-1 and TRBJ2-7; the D gene is possibly TRBD2 (5 bases). Germline CDR1 DFQATT, CDR2 SNEGSKA (reference sequence). The CDR3 contains 8 residues. The CDR3 DNA sequence: TGCAGTACTAGAGAGCAGTACTTC. It specifies CSTREQYF.

Notes on this clonotype: With a much larger clone just one base away, this may be a read error. J is TRBJ1-1 and V is TRBV27; D may be TRBD1 (5 bases). CDR3 length: 13 amino acids. Germline CDR1 reads MNHEY; CDR2 reads SMNVEV (reference sequence). Trimming cost V 4 bases and J 10 bases, with 16 bases left between them. This chain's CDR3 is CASSWDSRSGAFF. The CDR3 DNA reads as TGTGCCAGCAGTTGGGACTCCAGATCTGGAGCTTTCTTT.

The J gene is TRBJ2-3, the V gene TRBV12-3 or TRBV12-4; D remains unclear. Trimming removed 4 bases from V and 3 bases from J, with 5 bases in between. The CDR3 loop spans 12 amino acids. The CDR3 DNA is TGTGCCAGCAGTTCCGGGACAGATACGCAGTATTTT. The encoded protein is CASSSGTDTQYF.

This clonotype is medium-sized within its sample. The chain combines TRBV20-1 with TRBJ2-1; D may correspond to TRBD1 or TRBD2 (5 bases each). Germline lookup yields CDR1 DFQATT and CDR2 SNEGSKA (reference sequence). This CDR3 comprises 11 residues. V dropped 7 bases and J dropped 10 bases, with 14 bases sitting between them. The DNA of the CDR3 is TGCAGTGGGACACTGGGAGTCGAGCAGTTCTTC. It specifies CSGTLGVEQFF.

This clonotype showed up just once. The CDR3 nucleotides are TGCAGTGCTAGGGTGGGGGCGAATTCACCCCTCCACTTT. It codes for CSARVGANSPLHF. The chain recombines TRBV20-1 with TRBJ1-6; TRBD1 is a possible D gene (6 bases). This CDR3 spans 13 amino acids. Trimming shortened V by 3 bases and J by 7 bases, and 10 bases separated the two germline ends. The germline gives CDR1 DFQATT, CDR2 SNEGSKA (reference sequence).

The genes are TRBV10-3 and TRBJ2-7, with 8 positions matching TRBD2. Germline values: CDR1 ENHRY, CDR2 SYGVKD. This CDR3 comprises 13 residues. J lost 7 bases, V lost 6 bases, and 8 bases had no gene match. CDR3 protein: CAIRPGTRGEQYF. The CDR3 nucleotides are TGTGCCATCAGGCCCGGGACTAGAGGTGAGCAGTACTTC.

By sample share, this clonotype is medium-sized. This chain connects TRBV29-1 to TRBJ2-2; D possibly corresponds to TRBD1 (6 bases). Germline V gives CDR1 SQVTM, CDR2 ANQGSEA. This CDR3 is 13 amino acids long. Trimming pared 6 bases from V and 6 bases from J, leaving 14 bases between. The CDR3 DNA sequence: TGCAGCGTCAAAGGACAGTACGCCGGGGAGCTGTTTTTT. This codes for CSVKGQYAGELFF.

This clonotype was observed many times. J is TRBJ2-5 and V is TRBV4-1; D gene unclear. Germline V gene data show CDR1 as MGHRA and CDR2 as YSYEKL. V lost 0 bases, J lost 2 bases, and 10 bases lay in between. The CDR3 consists of 15 residues. As DNA, the CDR3 is TGCGCCAGCAGCCAAGACGGTACACCTCAAGAGACCCAGTACTTC. Protein product: CASSQDGTPQETQYF.

This clonotype was counted ten times or more. This may arise from a read error, as a much more abundant clone is one base away. The chain uses TRBV7-3 and TRBJ2-1; TRBD1 is a possible D gene (5 bases). The germline V gene has CDR1 SGHTA and CDR2 FQGTGA. Trimming removed 2 bases at V and 8 bases at J, with 13 bases between. CDR3 length: 14 amino acids. CDR3 amino acids: CASSLAPGFDEQFF. The CDR3 DNA follows: TGTGCCAGCAGCTTAGCCCCAGGGTTTGATGAGCAGTTCTTC.

This sequence joins TRBV18 and TRBJ2-7, with a tentative D call TRBD1 (6 bases). Per germline, CDR1 KGHSH and CDR2 LQKENI. This CDR3 contains 16 residues. The V and J ends lost 3 bases and 4 bases respectively, with 19 bases between them. DNA for the CDR3: TGTGCCAGCTCACCGGGGCCCCTTACAGGGAATTACGAGCAGTACTTC. Translated, it gives CASSPGPLTGNYEQYF.

This clonotype occurred a few times. Possible read error: a much larger clone is one base away. The chain employs TRBV28 and TRBJ1-1, with 7 bases fitting TRBD1. Germline CDR1 MDHEN, CDR2 SYDVKM. The CDR3 length is 13 residues. The CDR3 DNA follows: TGTGCCAGCAGTTCAGGGGGTGGCACTGGAGCTTTCTTT. Amino acid sequence: CASSSGGGTGAFF.

In its sample, this clonotype was seen many times. The V call is TRBV13, the J call TRBJ2-2; D remains ambiguous. From germline, CDR1 is PRHDT and CDR2 FYEKMQ (reference sequence). The V end lost 2 bases, the J end lost 3 bases, and 4 bases lay between the germline ends. The CDR3 runs 13 residues. CDR3 nucleotide sequence: TGTGCCAGCAGCTTACTCCACACCGGGGAGCTGTTTTTT. Translating it yields CASSLLHTGELFF.

This clonotype was observed a few times. The chain couples TRBV5-1 to TRBJ2-1; D might be TRBD2 (6 bases). Germline-derived CDR1 and CDR2 are SGHRS and YFSETQ. Trimming took 4 bases from V and 4 from J, leaving 15 bases between them. The CDR3 extends over 15 amino acids. CDR3 DNA sequence: TGCGCCAGCAGCCACGGGACTCTAAGTTACAATGAGCAGTTCTTC. Amino acid sequence: CASSHGTLSYNEQFF.

On this clonotype itself: The conserved final phenylalanine or tryptophan is absent from the CDR3, which likely points to a read error. The chain combines TRBV5-1 with TRBJ2-7; a weak D match, TRBD1 (7 bases). Trimming pared 7 bases from V and 6 bases from J, leaving 26 bases between. The CDR3 has 16 amino acids. The germline V gene encodes CDR1 SGHRS and CDR2 YFSETQ. CDR3 in DNA: TGCGCCAGCGGAGGGGGCCTCAGGGTTCCCAGTCGCGAGCAGTACCTC. This codes for CASGGGLRVPSREQYL.

The genes are TRBV7-6 and TRBJ1-6; D remains unclear. Trimming left V 2 bases short and J 4 bases short, with 18 bases between. The CDR3 consists of 18 residues. Germline CDR1 SGHVS, CDR2 FNYEAQ. CDR3 in DNA: TGTGCCAGCAGCTTAAACGTGAACTGCTCATTGTATAATTCACCCCTCCACTTT. Amino acids: CASSLNVNCSLYNSPLHF.

V and J are TRBV7-9 and TRBJ2-1; TRBD2 matches 8 bases. V shed 8 bases, J shed 5 bases, and the junction held 17 bases outside the gene matches. The CDR3 has 17 residues. Per germline, CDR1 SEHNR and CDR2 FQNEAQ (reference sequence). The DNA for the CDR3 is TGTGCCAGCGGCCAACCGCCGGCGGGAGGCTACCACAATGAGCAGTTCTTC. It encodes CASGQPPAGGYHNEQFF.

This clonotype has only one observation. This rearrangement joins TRBV2 to TRBJ1-5; perhaps TRBD1 as D (6 bases). Trimming removed 0 bases from V and 3 bases from J, with 9 bases in between. In germline, CDR1 is SNHLY, CDR2 FYNNEI. This CDR3 is built from 15 residues. The CDR3 region is CASSEATGHNQPQHF. The CDR3 DNA reads as TGTGCCAGCAGTGAAGCGACAGGACACAATCAGCCCCAGCATTTT. Supplemented by reference TRBV2 and TRBJ1-5, the full variable domain reads EPEVTQTPSHQVTQMGQEVILRCVPISNHLYFYWYRQILGQKVEFLVSFYNNEISEKSEIFDDQFSVERPDGSNFTLKIRSTKLEDSAMYFCASSEATGHNQPQHFGDGTRLSIL.

In its sample, this clonotype was seen many times. V usage is TRBV5-4 and J usage is TRBJ2-2, with 8 positions matching TRBD2. The J segment lost 0 bases and the V segment lost 5 bases, leaving 3 bases of the junction unmatched. The CDR3 is 15 residues long. From germline, CDR1 is SGHNT and CDR2 YYREEE (reference sequence). The chain's CDR3 is CASRMTSANTGELFF. The CDR3 bases are TGTGCCAGCAGGATGACTAGCGCGAACACCGGGGAGCTGTTTTTT.

The chain combines TRBV5-1 with TRBJ1-1; D is uncertain. V was pared by 0 bases and J by 3 bases, with 9 bases between. The CDR3 runs to 14 residues. From germline, CDR1 is SGHRS and CDR2 YFSETQ. CDR3 residues: CASSLAGGYTEAFF. CDR3 nucleotide sequence: TGCGCCAGCAGCTTGGCCGGAGGGTACACTGAAGCTTTCTTT.

This clonotype was detected many times. J is TRBJ2-3 and V is TRBV6-1, with D maybe TRBD2 (6 bases). The length of the CDR3 is 14 residues. Germline values: CDR1 MNHNS, CDR2 SASEGT. V was clipped by 6 bases and J by 4 bases, with 14 bases between them. The CDR3 spells CASSHGGTPDTQYF. CDR3 nucleotide sequence: TGTGCCAGCAGCCATGGCGGGACCCCAGATACGCAGTATTTT.